The 5 T cell receptor beta chains given below trace back to one sample, sequenced in a study of T cell repertoires in cytomegalovirus infection. TCRdb re-analysed the reads in MiXCR, keeping a single row per CDR3 protein. The repertoire holds a few hundred thousand distinct CDR3 sequences, about 30% seen once, with roughly an eighth in the top ten. Sequencing was carried out using PBMCs. These receptors all come from a human donor in good health (CMV status not recorded). Some clones in this sample may be carry-over from other donors' samples.

The rearrangement uses TRBV12-3 or TRBV12-4 and TRBJ1-3, with D unresolved. The CDR3 length is 15 residues. The V end lost 1 base, the J end lost 2 bases, and 9 bases lay between the germline ends. Here the CDR3 reads CASSLDVGPGNTIYF. The CDR3 DNA follows: TGTGCCAGCAGTTTAGATGTAGGGCCTGGAAACACCATATATTTT.

In this sample, this clonotype turned up a few times. This sequence joins TRBV20-1 and TRBJ2-1; 7 bases are shared with TRBD2. Looked up from germline, CDR1 is DFQATT and CDR2 is SNEGSKA (reference sequence). J lost 16 bases, V lost 3 bases, and 12 bases had no gene match. The CDR3 runs to 12 residues. This chain's CDR3 is CSARVGGSGLFF. CDR3 coding DNA: TGCAGTGCTAGGGTGGGGGGGAGCGGGTTATTCTTC.

This clonotype was recorded many times. This rearrangement joins TRBV11-2 to TRBJ2-6; D assignment may be TRBD1 or TRBD2 (5 bases each). Looked up from germline, CDR1 is SGHAT and CDR2 is FQNNGV. The V and J ends lost 11 bases and 0 bases respectively, with 14 bases between them. The CDR3 totals 15 residues. CDR3 nucleotide sequence: TGTGCCTCAAGGGACGGCGTCTCTGGGGCCAACGTCCTGACTTTC. This gives the protein CASRDGVSGANVLTF.

This clonotype was seen at least ten times. This chain links TRBV12-3 or TRBV12-4 with TRBJ1-2; D not certain. This CDR3 is built from 13 residues. V lost 2 bases and J lost 3, with 7 bases in between. The CDR3 coding sequence is TGTGCCAGCAGTTTACCGGGGTACTATGGCTACACCTTC. Protein sequence: CASSLPGYYGYTF.

This clonotype showed up just a few times. V and J are TRBV20-1 and TRBJ2-1, with 8 bases matching TRBD2. The trim removed 3 bases at V and 0 bases at J, leaving 1 base unmatched. Germline values: CDR1 DFQATT, CDR2 SNEGSKA (reference sequence). The CDR3 is 14 residues long. Written as DNA, the CDR3 is TGCAGTGCTAGCGGGACTAGCTCCTACAATGAGCAGTTCTTC. As protein: CSASGTSSYNEQFF.